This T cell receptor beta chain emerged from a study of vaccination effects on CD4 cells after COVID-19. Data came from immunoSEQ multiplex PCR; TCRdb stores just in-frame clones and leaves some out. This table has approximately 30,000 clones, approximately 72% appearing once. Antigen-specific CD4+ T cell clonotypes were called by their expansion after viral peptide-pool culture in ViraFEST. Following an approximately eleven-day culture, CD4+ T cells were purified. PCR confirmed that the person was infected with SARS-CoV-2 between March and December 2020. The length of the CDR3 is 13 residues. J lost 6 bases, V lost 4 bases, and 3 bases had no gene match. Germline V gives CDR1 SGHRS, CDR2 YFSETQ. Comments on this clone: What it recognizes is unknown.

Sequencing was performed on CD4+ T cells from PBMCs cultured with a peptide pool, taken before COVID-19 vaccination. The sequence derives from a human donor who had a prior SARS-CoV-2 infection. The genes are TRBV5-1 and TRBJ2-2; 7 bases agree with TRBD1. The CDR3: CASSLQGAGELFF. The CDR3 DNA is TGCGCCAGCAGCCTGCAGGGGGCCGGGGAGCTGTTTTTT.